This T cell receptor (beta chain) was retrieved from a study of T cells in Graves' hyperthyroidism and ophthalmopathy. This clonotype was recorded at least ten times. Amplification targeted TCR beta CDR3 regions from RNA transcripts. HTBI primers drove first-round RT-PCR of the TCR CDR3. TCRdb re-called the multiplex PCR reads through MiXCR, storing one row per CDR3 protein. The sample shows around 450,000 distinct CDR3 sequences, roughly 15% of them seen only once. Newly diagnosed hyperthyroidism, duration under 2 months, in patients aged 18 to 65. Thyroid ultrasound and orbital computed tomography, with clinical symptoms and serum thyroxine and TRAb, informed diagnoses. The origin of this receptor is a woman aged 18-29 years with Graves' hyperthyroidism. The sequenced sample consisted of blood.

The CDR3 spells CAIRDSGRASYEQYF. CDR3 bases: TGTGCCATCAGGGATAGCGGGAGGGCCTCATACGAGCAGTACTTC. The J gene is TRBJ2-7, the V gene TRBV10-3, with TRBD2 matching over 11 bases. Per the germline V gene, CDR1 is ENHRY and CDR2 is SYGVKD. This CDR3 comprises 15 residues. J was trimmed by 4 bases and V by 6 bases; bases with no gene match: 8.